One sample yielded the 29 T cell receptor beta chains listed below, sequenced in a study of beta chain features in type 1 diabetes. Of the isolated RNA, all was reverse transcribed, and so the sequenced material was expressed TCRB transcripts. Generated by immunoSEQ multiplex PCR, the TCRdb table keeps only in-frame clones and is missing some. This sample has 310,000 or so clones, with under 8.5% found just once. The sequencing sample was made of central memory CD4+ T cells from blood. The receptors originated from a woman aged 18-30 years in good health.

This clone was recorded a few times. The chain's CDR3 is CATSRSGTYGEQFF. In DNA, the CDR3 is TGTGCCACCAGCAGGAGCGGGACCTACGGTGAGCAGTTCTTC. The V and J genes are TRBV15 and TRBJ2-1; 7 bases line up with TRBD2. This CDR3 is built from 14 residues. Germline trimming cut 3 bases from V and 9 bases from J; bases unmatched to any gene: 8. Looked up from germline, CDR1 is LNHNV and CDR2 is YYDKDF (reference sequence). The full variable domain, with the rest looked up from reference TRBV15 and TRBJ2-1, is DAMVIQNPRYQVTQFGKPVTLSCSQTLNHNVMYWYQQKSSQAPKLLFHYYDKDFNNEADTPDNFQSRRPNTSFCFLDIRSPGLGDTAMYLCATSRSGTYGEQFFGPGTRLTVL.

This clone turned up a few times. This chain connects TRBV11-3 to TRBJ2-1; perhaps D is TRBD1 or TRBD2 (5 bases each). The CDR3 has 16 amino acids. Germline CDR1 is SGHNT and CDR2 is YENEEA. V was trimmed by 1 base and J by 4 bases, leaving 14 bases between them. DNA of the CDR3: TGTGCCAGCAGCTTAGTAGCCGGGACCGGTTACAATGAGCAGTTCTTC. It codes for CASSLVAGTGYNEQFF.

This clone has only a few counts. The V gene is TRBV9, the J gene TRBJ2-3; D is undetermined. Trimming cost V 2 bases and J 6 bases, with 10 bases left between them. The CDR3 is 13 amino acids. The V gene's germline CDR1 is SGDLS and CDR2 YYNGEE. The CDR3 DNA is TGTGCCAGCAGCGTCAGCCCCCAGGATACGCAGTATTTT. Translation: CASSVSPQDTQYF.

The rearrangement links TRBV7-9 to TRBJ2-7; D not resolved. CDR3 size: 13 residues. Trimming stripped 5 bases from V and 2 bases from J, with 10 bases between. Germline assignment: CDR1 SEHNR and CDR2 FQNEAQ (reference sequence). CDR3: CASSETPPYEQYF. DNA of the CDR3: TGTGCCAGCAGCGAAACACCCCCCTACGAGCAGTACTTC.

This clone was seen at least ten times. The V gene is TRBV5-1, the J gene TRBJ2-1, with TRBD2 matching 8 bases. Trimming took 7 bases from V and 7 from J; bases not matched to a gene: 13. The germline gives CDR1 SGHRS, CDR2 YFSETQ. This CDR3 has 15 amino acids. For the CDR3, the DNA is TGCGCCAGCCAGGAGGGAAGCGGGAGTAGTAATGAGCAGTTCTTC. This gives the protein CASQEGSGSSNEQFF.

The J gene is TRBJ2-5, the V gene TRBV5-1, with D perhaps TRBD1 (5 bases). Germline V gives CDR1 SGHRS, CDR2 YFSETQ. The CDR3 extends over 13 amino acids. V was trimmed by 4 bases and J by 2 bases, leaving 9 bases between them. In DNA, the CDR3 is TGCGCCAGCAGCCTTCGACAGCAAGAGACCCAGTACTTC. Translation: CASSLRQQETQYF.

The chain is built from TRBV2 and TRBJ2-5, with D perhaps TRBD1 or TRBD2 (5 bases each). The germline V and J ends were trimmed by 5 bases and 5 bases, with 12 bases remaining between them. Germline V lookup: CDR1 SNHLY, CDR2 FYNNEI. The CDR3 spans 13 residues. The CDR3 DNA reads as TGTGCCAGCAGTTATGGGGGTTCGGAGACCCAGTACTTC. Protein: CASSYGGSETQYF.

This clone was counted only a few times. The CDR3 sequence is CSVDGGGGTDTQYF. The CDR3 region has the DNA TGCAGCGTTGATGGGGGGGGAGGCACAGATACGCAGTATTTT. The V gene is TRBV29-1, the J gene TRBJ2-3; TRBD2 aligns across 7 bases. CDR1 and CDR2 (germline): SQVTM, ANQGSEA. V lost 3 bases and J lost 1; bases outside the gene matches: 4. The CDR3 has 14 residues.

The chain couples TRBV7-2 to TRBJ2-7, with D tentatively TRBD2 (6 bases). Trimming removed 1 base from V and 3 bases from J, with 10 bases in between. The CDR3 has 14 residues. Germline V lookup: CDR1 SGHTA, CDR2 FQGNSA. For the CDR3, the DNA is TGTGCCAGCAGCTTAGGGCCGGGAGACTACGAGCAGTACTTC. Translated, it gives CASSLGPGDYEQYF.

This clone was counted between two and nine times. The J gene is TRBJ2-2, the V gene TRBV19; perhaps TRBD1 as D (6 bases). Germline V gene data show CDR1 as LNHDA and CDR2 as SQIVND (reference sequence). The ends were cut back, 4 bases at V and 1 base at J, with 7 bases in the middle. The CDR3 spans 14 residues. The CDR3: CASSTQGNTGELFF. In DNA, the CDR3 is TGTGCCAGTAGTACACAGGGGAACACCGGGGAGCTGTTTTTT.

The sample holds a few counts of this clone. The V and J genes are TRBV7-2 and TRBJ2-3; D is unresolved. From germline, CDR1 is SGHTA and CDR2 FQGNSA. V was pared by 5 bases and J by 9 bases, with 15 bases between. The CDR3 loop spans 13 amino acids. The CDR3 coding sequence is TGTGCCAGCAGCCTACCGGGTCCCGGCACGCAGTATTTT. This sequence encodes CASSLPGPGTQYF.

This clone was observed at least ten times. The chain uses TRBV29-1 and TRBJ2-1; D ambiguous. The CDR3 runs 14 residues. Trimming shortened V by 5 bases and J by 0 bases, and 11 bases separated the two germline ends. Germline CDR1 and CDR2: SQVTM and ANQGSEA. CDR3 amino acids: CSVFIGSSYNEQFF. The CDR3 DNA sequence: TGCAGCGTTTTCATAGGAAGCTCCTACAATGAGCAGTTCTTC.

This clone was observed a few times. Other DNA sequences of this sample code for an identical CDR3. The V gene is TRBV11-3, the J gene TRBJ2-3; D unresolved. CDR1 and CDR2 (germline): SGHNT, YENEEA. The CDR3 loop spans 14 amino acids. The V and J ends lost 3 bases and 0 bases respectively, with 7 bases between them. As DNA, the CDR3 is TGTGCCAGCAGCTTTTCTGGGAGCACAGATACGCAGTATTTT. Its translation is CASSFSGSTDTQYF.

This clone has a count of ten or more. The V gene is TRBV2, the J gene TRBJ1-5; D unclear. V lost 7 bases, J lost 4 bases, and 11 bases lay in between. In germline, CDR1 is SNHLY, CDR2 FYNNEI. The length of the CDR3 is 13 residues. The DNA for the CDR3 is TGTGCCAGCAAGCTAGGACGGAATCAGCCCCAGCATTTT. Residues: CASKLGRNQPQHF.

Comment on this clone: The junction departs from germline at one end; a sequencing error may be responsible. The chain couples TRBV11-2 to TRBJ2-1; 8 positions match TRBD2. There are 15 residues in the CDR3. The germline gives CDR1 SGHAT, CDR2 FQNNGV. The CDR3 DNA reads TGCGCCAGCAGCCAAGACACCGGGACTAGTCGGGAGCAGTTCTTC. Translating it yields CASSQDTGTSREQFF.

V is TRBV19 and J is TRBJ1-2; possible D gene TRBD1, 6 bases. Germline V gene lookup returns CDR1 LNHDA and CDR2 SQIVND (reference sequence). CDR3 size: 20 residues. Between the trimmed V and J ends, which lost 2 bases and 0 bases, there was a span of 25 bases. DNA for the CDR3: TGTGCCAGTAGTATAACCCAACTAACAGGGATAGAACGCGCTAACTATGGCTACACCTTC. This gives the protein CASSITQLTGIERANYGYTF.

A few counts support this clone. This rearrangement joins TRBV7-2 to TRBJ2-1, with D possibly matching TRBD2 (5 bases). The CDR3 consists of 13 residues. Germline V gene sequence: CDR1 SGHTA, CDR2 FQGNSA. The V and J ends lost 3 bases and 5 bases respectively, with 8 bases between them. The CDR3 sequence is CASSFRGNNEQFF. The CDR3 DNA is TGTGCCAGCAGCTTTAGAGGGAACAATGAGCAGTTCTTC.

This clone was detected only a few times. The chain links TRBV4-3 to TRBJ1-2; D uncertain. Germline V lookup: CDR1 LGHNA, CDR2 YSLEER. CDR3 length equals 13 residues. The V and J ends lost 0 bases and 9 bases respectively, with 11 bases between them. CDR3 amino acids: CASSQDLGLRYTF. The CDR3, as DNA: TGCGCCAGCAGCCAAGATCTCGGACTGCGCTACACCTTC.

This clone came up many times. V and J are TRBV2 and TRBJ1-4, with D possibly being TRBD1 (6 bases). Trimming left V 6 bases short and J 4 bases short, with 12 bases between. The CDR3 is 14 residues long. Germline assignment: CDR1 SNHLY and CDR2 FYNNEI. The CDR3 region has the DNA TGTGCCAGCAGCTCGACAGGATTTAATGAAAAACTGTTTTTT. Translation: CASSSTGFNEKLFF. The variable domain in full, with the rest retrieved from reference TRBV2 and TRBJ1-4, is EPEVTQTPSHQVTQMGQEVILRCVPISNHLYFYWYRQILGQKVEFLVSFYNNEISEKSEIFDDQFSVERPDGSNFTLKIRSTKLEDSAMYFCASSSTGFNEKLFFGSGTQLSVL.

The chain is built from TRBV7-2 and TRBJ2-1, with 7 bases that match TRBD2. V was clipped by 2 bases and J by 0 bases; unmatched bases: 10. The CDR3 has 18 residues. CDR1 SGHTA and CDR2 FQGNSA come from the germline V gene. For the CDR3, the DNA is TGTGCCAGCAGCTTATATCTGCTAGCGGCCCACTCCTACAATGAGCAGTTCTTC. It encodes CASSLYLLAAHSYNEQFF.

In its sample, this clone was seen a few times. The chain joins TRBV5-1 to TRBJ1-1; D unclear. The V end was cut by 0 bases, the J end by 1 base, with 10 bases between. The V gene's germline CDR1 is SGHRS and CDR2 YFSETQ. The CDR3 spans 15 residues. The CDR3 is CASSLERRENTEAFF. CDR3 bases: TGCGCCAGCAGCTTGGAAAGGCGGGAGAACACTGAAGCTTTCTTT.

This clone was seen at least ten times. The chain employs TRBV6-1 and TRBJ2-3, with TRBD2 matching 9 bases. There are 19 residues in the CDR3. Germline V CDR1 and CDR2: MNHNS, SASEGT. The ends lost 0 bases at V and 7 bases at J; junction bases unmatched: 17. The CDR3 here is CASSEALPGVAGALNTQYF. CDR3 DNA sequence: TGTGCCAGCAGTGAAGCCCTACCCGGGGTAGCGGGGGCTCTAAATACGCAGTATTTT.

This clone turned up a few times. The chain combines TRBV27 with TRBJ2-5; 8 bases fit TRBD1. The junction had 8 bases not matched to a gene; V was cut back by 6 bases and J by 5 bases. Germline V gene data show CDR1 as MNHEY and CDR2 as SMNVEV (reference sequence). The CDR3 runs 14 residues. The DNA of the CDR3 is TGTGCCAGCAGCCTCCAGGGGGCATGGGAGACCCAGTACTTC. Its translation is CASSLQGAWETQYF.

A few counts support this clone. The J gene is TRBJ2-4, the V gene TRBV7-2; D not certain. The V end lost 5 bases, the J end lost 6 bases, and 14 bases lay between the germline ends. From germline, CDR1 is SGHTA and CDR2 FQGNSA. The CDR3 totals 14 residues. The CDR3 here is CASSQTDVVNIQYF. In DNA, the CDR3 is TGTGCCAGCAGCCAAACTGACGTAGTAAACATTCAGTACTTC.

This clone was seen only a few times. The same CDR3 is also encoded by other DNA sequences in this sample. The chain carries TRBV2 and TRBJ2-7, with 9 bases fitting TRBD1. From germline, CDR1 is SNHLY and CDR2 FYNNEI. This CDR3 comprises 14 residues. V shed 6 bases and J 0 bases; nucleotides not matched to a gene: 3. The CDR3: CASRGQGSSYEQYF. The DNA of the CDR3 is TGTGCCAGCAGGGGACAGGGCTCCTCCTACGAGCAGTACTTC.

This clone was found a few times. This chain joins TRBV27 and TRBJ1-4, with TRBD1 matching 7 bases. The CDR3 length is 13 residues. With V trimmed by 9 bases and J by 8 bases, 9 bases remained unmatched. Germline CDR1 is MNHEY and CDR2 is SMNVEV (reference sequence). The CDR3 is CARHRDSREKLFF. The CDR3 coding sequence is TGTGCCAGACACCGGGACAGTCGGGAAAAACTGTTTTTT.

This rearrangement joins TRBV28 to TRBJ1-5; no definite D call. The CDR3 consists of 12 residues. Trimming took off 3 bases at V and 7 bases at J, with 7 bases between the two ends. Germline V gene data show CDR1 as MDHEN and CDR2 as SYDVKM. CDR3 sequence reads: CASSLLGQPQHF. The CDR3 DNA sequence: TGTGCCAGCAGTTTGCTAGGACAGCCCCAGCATTTT. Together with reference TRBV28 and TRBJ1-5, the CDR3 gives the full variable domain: DVKVTQSSRYLVKRTGEKVFLECVQDMDHENMFWYRQDPGLGLRLIYFSYDVKMKEKGDIPEGYSVSREKKERFSLILESASTNQTSMYLCASSLLGQPQHFGDGTRLSIL.

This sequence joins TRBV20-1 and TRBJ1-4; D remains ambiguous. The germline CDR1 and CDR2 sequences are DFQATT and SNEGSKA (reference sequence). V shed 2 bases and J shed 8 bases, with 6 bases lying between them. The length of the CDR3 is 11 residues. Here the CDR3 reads CSARYNEKLFF. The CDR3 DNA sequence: TGCAGTGCTAGATATAACGAAAAACTGTTTTTT.

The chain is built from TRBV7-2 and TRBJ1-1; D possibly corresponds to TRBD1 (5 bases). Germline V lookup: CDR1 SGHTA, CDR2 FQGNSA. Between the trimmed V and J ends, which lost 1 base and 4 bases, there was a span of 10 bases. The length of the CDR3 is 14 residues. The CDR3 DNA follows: TGTGCCAGCAGCTTAGGCGGGACCGTCACTGAAGCTTTCTTT. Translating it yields CASSLGGTVTEAFF.